A selection of T cell receptor beta chains follows, all from one sample in a study of T cell responses to AZD1222 COVID-19 vaccine. Using immunoSEQ multiplex PCR, the repertoire was profiled, and TCRdb retains in-frame clones only, with some absent. The sample consists of about 110,000 clones, 81% of them appearing once. The source was peripheral blood, collected on day 0 of AZD1222 vaccination. The receptors derive from an adult in good health. Both conserved end residues are part of each CDR3. The D gene is left open where the match is weak. Clone size is stated in some rows and not others, as once, few, many or a class when expanded.

v_call,clone_size,d_call,j_call,cdr3_aa,cdr3_nt
TRBV3-1/TRBV3-2,few,TRBD1,TRBJ1-2,CASSQTGGNDGYTF,TGTGCCAGCAGTCAGACAGGGGGCAATGATGGCTACACCTTC
TRBV3-1/TRBV3-2,NA,NA,TRBJ2-1,CASSQVLRDSQFF,TGTGCCAGCAGCCAAGTCCTCCGGGACTCTCAGTTCTTC
TRBV9,NA,NA,TRBJ2-7,CASSVGMVHEQYF,TGTGCCAGCAGCGTAGGAATGGTCCACGAGCAGTACTTC
TRBV5-1,NA,NA,TRBJ2-1,CASRPDNEQFF,TGCGCCAGCAGGCCCGACAATGAGCAGTTCTTC
TRBV7-6,NA,NA,TRBJ1-2,CASRPEQRYSSNYGYTF,TGTGCCAGCAGGCCGGAACAGAGGTATAGCTCTAACTATGGCTACACCTTC
TRBV19,NA,NA,TRBJ1-5,CASSIGRRNQPQHF,TGTGCCAGTAGTATCGGCAGACGCAATCAGCCCCAGCATTTT
TRBV7-2,NA,NA,TRBJ2-7,CASSLAGQGVYEQYF,TGTGCCAGCAGCTTAGCGGGGCAGGGCGTCTACGAGCAGTACTTC
TRBV18,NA,NA,TRBJ1-4,CASSPFSLGTNEKLFF,TGTGCCAGCTCACCATTCTCTTTGGGTACTAATGAAAAACTGTTTTTT
TRBV7-6,NA,TRBD2,TRBJ2-1,CASSLAGGAGLYNEQFF,TGTGCCAGCAGCTTAGCAGGTGGAGCGGGACTCTACAATGAGCAGTTCTTC
TRBV5-5,NA,NA,TRBJ2-3,CASSLADSPPTDTQYF,TGTGCCAGCAGCTTAGCAGACTCTCCTCCCACAGATACGCAGTATTTT
TRBV28,NA,NA,TRBJ2-7,CASSLSHRATYEQYF,TGTGCCAGCAGTTTATCCCACAGGGCGACCTACGAGCAGTACTTC
TRBV18,once,TRBD1,TRBJ2-7,CASSLHGTGLGEQYF,TGTGCCAGCTCATTGCACGGGACAGGGCTGGGCGAGCAGTACTTC
TRBV10-1,few,NA,TRBJ2-3,CASSRDSSTDTQYF,TGCGCCAGCAGCAGGGACTCTAGCACAGATACGCAGTATTTT
TRBV6-2/TRBV6-3,NA,NA,TRBJ2-5,CASSSRAAGETQYF,TGTGCCAGCAGTTCCCGCGCGGCGGGGGAGACCCAGTACTTC
TRBV29-1,NA,TRBD2,TRBJ2-1,CSAEISGSLEQFF,TGCAGCGCCGAAATTAGCGGGAGCCTTGAGCAGTTCTTC
TRBV6-2/TRBV6-3,few,NA,TRBJ1-2,CASSYDDSYGYTF,TGTGCCAGCAGTTATGACGACAGCTATGGCTACACCTTC
TRBV27,NA,NA,TRBJ2-2,CASSPKRWTGELFF,TGTGCCAGCAGTCCCAAACGGTGGACCGGGGAGCTGTTTTTT
TRBV7-9,NA,NA,TRBJ2-3,CASSPARSSSTDTQYF,TGTGCCAGCAGCCCAGCCAGGTCATCTAGCACAGATACGCAGTATTTT
TRBV18,NA,NA,TRBJ1-1,CASSLQKENTEAFF,TGTGCCAGCTCACTCCAAAAAGAGAACACTGAAGCTTTCTTT
TRBV11-3,NA,NA,TRBJ2-3,CASSGRTDTQYF,TGTGCCAGCAGCGGACGCACAGATACGCAGTATTTT
TRBV30,NA,TRBD2,TRBJ2-3,CAHSGGGTDTQYF,TGTGCCCACAGCGGGGGTGGCACAGATACGCAGTATTTT
TRBV5-1,once,NA,TRBJ1-6,CASSLARVDNSPLHF,TGCGCCAGCAGCTTGGCCAGGGTGGACAATTCACCCCTCCACTTT
TRBV6-5,once,NA,TRBJ2-5,CASSFMARGMETQYF,TGTGCCAGCAGTTTCATGGCGAGGGGGATGGAGACCCAGTACTTC
TRBV30,NA,TRBD1,TRBJ1-2,CAWSQDRVGYGYTF,TGTGCCTGGAGTCAGGACAGGGTCGGCTATGGCTACACCTTC
TRBV6-1,NA,NA,TRBJ2-7,CASSEAHREQYF,TGTGCCAGCAGTGAAGCGCACAGGGAGCAGTACTTC
TRBV5-4,NA,NA,TRBJ2-3,CASSLAGADTQYF,TGTGCCAGCAGCTTAGCGGGCGCAGATACGCAGTATTTT
TRBV2,NA,NA,TRBJ1-5,CASSTEGLSNQPQHF,TGTGCCAGCAGTACCGAGGGGCTGAGCAATCAGCCCCAGCATTTT
TRBV10-3,NA,TRBD1,TRBJ1-6,CAISESVGQVLSPLHF,TGTGCCATCAGTGAGTCGGTGGGACAGGTACTCTCACCCCTCCACTTT
TRBV9,NA,NA,TRBJ2-1,CASSPPGLPYNEQFF,TGTGCCAGCAGCCCTCCGGGACTTCCCTACAATGAGCAGTTCTTC
TRBV18,few,NA,TRBJ2-2,CASSPFAPANTGELFF,TGTGCCAGCTCACCTTTCGCCCCGGCGAACACCGGGGAGCTGTTTTTT
TRBV7-3,NA,NA,TRBJ2-7,CASSLYSSGEQYF,TGTGCCAGCAGCTTATATTCCAGCGGGGAGCAGTACTTC
TRBV19,NA,NA,TRBJ2-3,CASSTPKSTDTQYF,TGTGCCAGTAGTACACCCAAGAGCACAGATACGCAGTATTTT
TRBV18,NA,TRBD1,TRBJ2-7,CASSSGTGGTIYEQYF,TGTGCCAGCTCATCAGGGACAGGGGGCACCATCTACGAGCAGTACTTC
TRBV7-9,NA,TRBD1,TRBJ1-2,CASSPQSLGGPGYGYTF,TGTGCCAGCAGCCCCCAGAGCTTAGGGGGCCCGGGGTATGGCTACACCTTC
TRBV5-4,NA,NA,TRBJ1-1,CASSPRAGPSTEAFF,TGTGCCAGCAGCCCGAGGGCAGGCCCCAGCACTGAAGCTTTCTTT
TRBV30,NA,NA,TRBJ1-2,CAWSAQGPIRGYTF,TGTGCCTGGAGTGCACAGGGTCCTATCCGGGGCTACACCTTC
TRBV7-2,NA,NA,TRBJ1-6,CASSATGNSPLHF,TGTGCCAGCAGCGCGACGGGAAATTCACCCCTCCACTTT
TRBV27,NA,TRBD1,TRBJ2-3,CASRLQGAGTDTQYF,TGTGCCAGCAGATTACAGGGGGCTGGCACAGATACGCAGTATTTT
TRBV11-2,NA,NA,TRBJ2-3,CASSLLGFADTQYF,TGTGCCAGCAGCTTACTTGGATTCGCAGATACGCAGTATTTT
TRBV4-1,NA,NA,TRBJ1-4,CASSPAEGYEKLFF,TGCGCCAGCAGCCCCGCGGAGGGTTACGAAAAACTGTTTTTT
TRBV6-5,NA,NA,TRBJ1-3,CASSYSSGTNGNTIYF,TGTGCCAGCAGTTACTCGAGCGGGACCAACGGAAACACCATATATTTT
TRBV3-1/TRBV3-2,few,NA,TRBJ2-2,CASSRLANTGELFF,TGTGCCAGCAGCCGATTAGCGAACACCGGGGAGCTGTTTTTT
TRBV3-1/TRBV3-2,NA,TRBD1,TRBJ1-2,CASSARDSSYGYTF,TGTGCCAGCAGCGCCCGGGACAGCTCGTATGGCTACACCTTC
TRBV28,NA,TRBD1,TRBJ1-5,CASSLQAGGAGSQPQHF,TGTGCCAGCAGTTTACAAGCAGGGGGCGCCGGCAGTCAGCCCCAGCATTTT
TRBV11-2,NA,TRBD2,TRBJ2-2,CASSPILTTSGGAGELFF,TGTGCCAGCAGCCCCATCCTAACGACTAGCGGGGGTGCCGGGGAGCTGTTTTTT
TRBV7-9,NA,NA,TRBJ1-1,CASSLKSPGAYEAFF,TGTGCCAGCAGCTTAAAATCCCCGGGAGCCTATGAAGCTTTCTTT
TRBV9,NA,NA,TRBJ2-3,CASSVVGQAGTDTQYF,TGTGCCAGCAGCGTAGTAGGGCAGGCTGGCACAGATACGCAGTATTTT
TRBV3-1/TRBV3-2,NA,NA,TRBJ1-1,CASSQDVSTEAFF,TGTGCCAGCAGCCAAGACGTCAGCACTGAAGCTTTCTTT
TRBV4-3,few,NA,TRBJ2-3,CASSQSNSHTDTQYF,TGCGCCAGCAGCCAATCGAACAGTCATACAGATACGCAGTATTTT
TRBV4-1,NA,TRBD2,TRBJ2-5,CASSQDTGLAGGQETQYF,TGCGCCAGCAGCCAAGATACGGGACTAGCGGGGGGTCAAGAGACCCAGTACTTC
TRBV5-8,NA,NA,TRBJ1-1,CASSGMWGAKNTEAFF,TGTGCCAGCAGCGGGATGTGGGGGGCCAAGAACACTGAAGCTTTCTTT
TRBV30,NA,NA,TRBJ2-3,CAWSDQTERNTDTQYF,TGTGCCTGGAGTGATCAGACGGAGAGAAACACAGATACGCAGTATTTT
TRBV9,NA,NA,TRBJ1-5,CASSVTPDSNQPQHF,TGTGCCAGCAGCGTAACGCCTGATAGCAATCAGCCCCAGCATTTT
TRBV5-1,NA,TRBD1,TRBJ1-2,CASSLKSGGTGGYTF,TGCGCCAGCAGCTTGAAGTCAGGGGGCACGGGAGGCTACACCTTC